At least ten counts were recorded for the clone carrying this T cell receptor (beta chain). What it binds is not known. The CDR3 covers 12 residues. V lost 2 bases and J lost 4, with 4 bases in between. Germline values: CDR1 SGHTA, CDR2 FQGNSA. The sample originates from a study of regulatory T cells in long-lasting Graves disease. Study results and caveats: TRBV28 was favored in persistent disease, as were TRBJ1-2 and TRBJ2-5.

Time point defined: newly diagnosed GD, antithyroid drugs for less than 3 months. From PBMCs, RNA was extracted and then used to make the TCR library. Construction of TCR beta libraries relied on iRepertoire HTBI primers and on Arm-PCR targeting CDR3 regions. As handled by the study authors: Gene usage covered about 62 TRBV and 13 to 15 TRBJ segments. TCRdb called the multiplex PCR reads again in MiXCR, with one record for every CDR3 protein. The authors' filters were not applied to this entry. This sample has about 220,000 distinct CDR3 sequences, with about 18% found just once. This clonotype was sampled from a female donor with Graves disease. J is TRBJ2-3 and V is TRBV7-2; D remains unclear. The specimen comprised peripheral blood mononuclear cells (PBMCs), sampled at new diagnosis, from a patient treated with antithyroid drugs. The CDR3 spells CASSLRPDTQYF. CDR3 coding DNA: TGTGCCAGCAGCTTAAGGCCAGATACGCAGTATTTT.